The source of this TCR beta chain is a study of blood T cells in healthy people across ages. Germline V gene lookup returns CDR1 DFQATT and CDR2 SNEGSKA (reference sequence). V was shortened by 2 bases and J by 7 bases, with 17 bases between the two germline ends. The CDR3 extends over 15 amino acids. A second PCR of 7 to 11 cycles used a sample-barcoded 5' primer and a J-beta primer mix. TCRdb re-derived calls from the 5' RACE reads in MiXCR, one entry per CDR3 protein. Found here are 920,000 or so distinct CDR3 sequences, 40% to 50% of them singletons; the top ten hold approximately 20%. Only one count was recorded for this clonotype.

This sequence was found in a woman aged 55-70 years in good health. The chain couples TRBV20-1 to TRBJ1-4; a possible D gene is TRBD1 (6 bases). Specimen: blood. This chain's CDR3 is CSARNPQGSGEKLFF. The CDR3 region has the DNA TGCAGTGCTAGAAATCCACAGGGCAGTGGTGAAAAACTGTTTTTT.